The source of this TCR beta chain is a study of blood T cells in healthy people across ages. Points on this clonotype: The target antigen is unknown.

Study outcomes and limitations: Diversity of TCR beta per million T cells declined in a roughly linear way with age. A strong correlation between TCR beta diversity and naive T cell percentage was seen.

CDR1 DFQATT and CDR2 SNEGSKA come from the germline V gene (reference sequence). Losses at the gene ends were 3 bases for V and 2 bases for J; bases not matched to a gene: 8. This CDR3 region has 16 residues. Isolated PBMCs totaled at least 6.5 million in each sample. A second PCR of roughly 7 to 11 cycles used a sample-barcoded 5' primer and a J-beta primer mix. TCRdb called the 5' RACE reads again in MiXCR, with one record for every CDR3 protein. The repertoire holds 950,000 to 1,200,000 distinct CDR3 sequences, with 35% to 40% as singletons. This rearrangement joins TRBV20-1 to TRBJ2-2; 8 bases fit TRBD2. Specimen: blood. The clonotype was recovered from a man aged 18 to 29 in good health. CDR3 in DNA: TGCAGTGCTAGGCCACTGGCGGGGGGCAACACCGGGGAGCTGTTTTTT. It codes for CSARPLAGGNTGELFF.